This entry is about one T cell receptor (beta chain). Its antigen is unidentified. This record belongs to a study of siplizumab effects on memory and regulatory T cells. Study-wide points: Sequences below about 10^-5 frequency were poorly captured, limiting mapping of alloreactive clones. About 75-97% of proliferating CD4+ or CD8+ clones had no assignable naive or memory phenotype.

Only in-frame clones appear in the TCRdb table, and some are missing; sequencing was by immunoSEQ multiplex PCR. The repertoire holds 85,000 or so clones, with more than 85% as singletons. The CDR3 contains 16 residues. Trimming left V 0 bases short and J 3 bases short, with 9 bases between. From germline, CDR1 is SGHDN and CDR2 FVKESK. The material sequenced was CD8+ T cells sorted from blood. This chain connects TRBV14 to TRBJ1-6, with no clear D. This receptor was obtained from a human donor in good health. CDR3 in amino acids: CASSQEGSRYNSPLHF. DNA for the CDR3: TGTGCCAGCAGCCAAGAAGGCAGCCGCTATAATTCACCCCTCCACTTT.